This T cell receptor beta chain was identified in a study of glioma-infiltrating T cells (dated by TCRdb to 2016 to 2018). For the study in its entirety: TCR alpha- and beta-chain repertoires were sequenced from glioma tissue, non-neoplastic brain tissue and matched peripheral blood mononuclear cells. To gauge divergence between tissue and blood T-cell populations, every tissue-infiltrating repertoire was compared against the peripheral blood repertoire from the same patient. The paired cohort was made up of three low-grade glioma patients, eight or nine primary glioblastoma patients and three non-glioma patients who contributed non-neoplastic brain tissue.

Trimming takes 6 bases from V and 4 bases from J, and the germline ends sit 8 bases apart. There are 11 amino acids in the CDR3, from cysteine to phenylalanine inclusive. The only DNA kept is the CDR3, 33 bases in frame from the first base. CDR1 DFQATT and CDR2 SNEGSKA were looked up in the germline V gene (reference sequence). Results and caveats for the whole study, not just this receptor: Only a very small number of CDR3 sequences turned up in both tissue and blood, a result put down to high CDR3 diversity combined with limited sampling. Small numbers underpinned the group comparisons: 8 or 9 glioblastoma patients, three low-grade glioma patients and three non-neoplastic patients. In non-neoplastic patients, VJ-independent divergence between tissue and blood fell below expectation, whereas in all gliomas, and especially in low-grade gliomas, the divergence rose above expectation.

This clonotype was observed at least ten times. Its antigen is not yet known. No per-base quality is available; no much larger clone lies one base away. The iRepertoire nested amplicon-rescue multiplex PCR (arm-PCR) platform was used to amplify TCR alpha and beta CDR3 regions from RNA. For one-step reverse transcription and amplification, roughly 95-450 ng of tissue mRNA or PBMC total RNA was used as input. Following bead purification, Illumina adapters were added by a secondary multiplex PCR, and the libraries were gel-purified between 200 and 400 bp. Libraries carried internal 6-nucleotide barcodes used for demultiplexing. Sequencing of the libraries was done on an Illumina MiSeq using 2x220 or 2x250 nucleotide paired-end reads. The study's processing was this. Paired reads were merged with FLASH 1.2.11 and aligned to the GRCh37 human genome with BWA-MEM before extracting TRA and TRB reads. An IMGT-derived reference of cassette sequences and CDR3 motifs, with pseudogenes included, was used for V and J assignment. Reads were translated in three frames, and productive CDR3s were defined as those with a C...FGXG motif and no stop codons. Clonotypes were defined as unique combinations of V-J cassette pair and CDR3 amino acid sequence. Filtering of reads was based on Hamming distance, with the threshold set by the sequence error rate of each sample in mapped regions. TCRdb trimmed public reads at Q25 via fastp, called clones via MiXCR and kept in-frame beta chains. Rows matching on CDR3 protein sequence are summarized as one entry with the most common DNA and genes. These V and J calls are TCRdb output, not the study's own analysis. The sample table shows roughly 40,000 distinct CDR3 sequences, and approximately 20% are seen once. 6% to 7% of the sample belongs to the ten largest clones.

Material for sequencing was glioma tissue, nonneoplastic brain tissue, or PBMCs (not recorded which). The receptor was isolated from a human donor with low-grade glioma or glioblastoma, undergoing nonglioma brain surgery, or in good health (not recorded which). The receptor chain draws on TRBV20-1 and TRBJ2-3; matching of 5 bases hints at TRBD2 as the D gene. The sequenced DNA: TGCAGTGCCGAGGGAGCAGATACGCAGTATTTT. Its amino acids are CSAEGADTQYF.